This record looks at one TCR beta chain sequence and its context. Its antigen remains undetermined. The input lacks base qualities; no much larger clone sits a single base away. This specimen comes from a study of blood T cell repertoires in COVID-19 (dated by TCRdb to the early 2020s). At the level of the whole study: Samples from collaborators originated in the United States, Italy and Spain and spanned both the acute and convalescent phases of COVID-19. The material from the prospective study consisted of cDNA or gDNA derived from T cells, B-cell-depleted T cells, or PBMCs. The samples were drawn from two sources: the first 160 participants of the ongoing ImmuneRACE study, and over 1,000 subjects contributed by 6 global collaborators. The dataset comprised deeply sampled blood TCRbeta repertoires from subjects exposed to, actively infected with, or recovered from COVID-19. A freely available public database, intended as a resource for researchers studying the immune response to SARS-CoV-2, is where the repertoires were released. Sample metadata almost always included a de-identified subject ID, COVID-19 status, age in years and sex. Where HLA class I and class II types were available, the types were taken from metadata supplied by the sample provider, not from assay-based typing.

Paper-wide results and their limitations: Clinical and demographic metadata were provided uncurated, with the amount varying by source and participant.

TCRbeta CDR3 regions were amplified from genomic DNA using the immunoSEQ Assay, a bias-controlled multiplex PCR. On the study's bioinformatics: Within the assay, amplification of reference gene primers was used to estimate how many nucleated cells each sample contained. To quantify the absolute abundance of each unique TCRbeta CDR3 rearrangement, sequence reads were collapsed and filtered. For each sample, productive Simpson clonality was calculated as the square root of Simpson's diversity index over productive rearrangements. The table comes from immuneACCESS by way of TCRdb, which keeps in-frame sequences with V and J called. Part of the clones is missing from these tables; in studies checked, under half for an unresolved V gene and the rest for unknown reasons. For V, J and clone size, that table is used; D and trimming come from the DNA. Across this sample there are roughly 200,000 clones, with around 83% seen only once. The ten largest clones capture roughly 4.5% of the sample.

The collaborating institutions used their own protocols to collect whole blood in K2EDTA tubes. For TCRbeta analysis, collaborator samples were shipped as frozen whole blood, as isolated PBMCs, or as DNA extracted from either sample type. Per the germline V gene, MNHEY is the CDR1 and SVGAGI is the CDR2. From the cysteine up to the phenylalanine, the CDR3 has a length of 16 residues. Only the CDR3 part of the read is kept: 48 bases, read in frame from the first base. V gives up 2 bases and J gives up 9 bases, and the segment between their germline ends measures 17 bases. The rearrangement joined TRBV6-5 to TRBJ1-6, with the D gene uncertain. This clonotype was obtained from a woman of 80 years or more with acute or convalescent COVID-19. Sequenced material: peripheral blood. The nucleotide sequence reads TGTGCCAGCAGTTACCAGGTCGAGGCGGGAACTTCACCCCTCCACTTT. Its protein is CASSYQVEAGTSPLHF.